A selection of T cell receptor beta chains follows, all from one sample in a study of cytomegalovirus exposure and HLA in healthy donors. Method: immunoSEQ multiplex PCR; TCRdb's copy keeps in-frame clones and lacks some. The data contain around 67,000 clones, about 80% of them singletons. The sequencing sample was made of PBMCs. The receptors here all came from a man in his late teens or twenties in good health and CMV-seropositive. Each CDR3 is given with its conserved first and last residue. Each record gives: D gene, V gene, J gene, clone size, CDR3 DNA, CDR3 protein. D genes are given only for firm matches. Clone size is shown for a subset of rows, as once, few, many or a class of expanded clone.

d_call: TRBD1; v_call: TRBV25-1; j_call: TRBJ2-7; clone_size: -; cdr3_nt: TGTGCCAGCAGTGTCCGGGACAGCGCTACCTACGAGCAGTACTTC; cdr3_aa: CASSVRDSATYEQYF
d_call: TRBD1; v_call: TRBV6-5; j_call: TRBJ1-2; clone_size: -; cdr3_nt: TGTGCCAGCAGTTATAGGGCAGGGACAGGGGATGGCTACACCTTC; cdr3_aa: CASSYRAGTGDGYTF
d_call: -; v_call: TRBV7-2; j_call: TRBJ2-5; clone_size: -; cdr3_nt: TGTGCCAGCAGCTTGGGTGCGGAGCAAGAGACCCAGTACTTC; cdr3_aa: CASSLGAEQETQYF
d_call: -; v_call: TRBV30; j_call: TRBJ1-5; clone_size: few; cdr3_nt: TGTGCCTGGAGTGTACAGAGCAATCAGCCCCAGCATTTT; cdr3_aa: CAWSVQSNQPQHF
d_call: -; v_call: TRBV6-1; j_call: TRBJ1-4; clone_size: medium-sized; cdr3_nt: TGTGCCAGCAGTGAATGGGCAGGGCAGAATGAAAAACTGTTTTTT; cdr3_aa: CASSEWAGQNEKLFF
d_call: -; v_call: TRBV6-5; j_call: TRBJ2-7; clone_size: -; cdr3_nt: TGTGCCAGCAGTTACAGGCGCAGGGACGAGCAGTACTTC; cdr3_aa: CASSYRRRDEQYF
d_call: TRBD2; v_call: TRBV2; j_call: TRBJ2-1; clone_size: once; cdr3_nt: TGTGCCAGCAGTAAGAGGGCTAGCGGAAGCTCCTACAATGAGCAGTTCTTC; cdr3_aa: CASSKRASGSSYNEQFF
d_call: -; v_call: TRBV28; j_call: TRBJ1-2; clone_size: -; cdr3_nt: TGTGCCAGCAGTTTCCCCCTATTCTATGGCTACACCTTC; cdr3_aa: CASSFPLFYGYTF
d_call: -; v_call: TRBV10-3; j_call: TRBJ2-5; clone_size: -; cdr3_nt: TGTGCCATCAGTGAGTCTAGCGGCCAAGAGACCCAGTACTTC; cdr3_aa: CAISESSGQETQYF
d_call: -; v_call: TRBV2; j_call: TRBJ2-7; clone_size: -; cdr3_nt: TGTGCCAGCAGAGGACTACCCCAGACGGGGGAGCAGTACTTC; cdr3_aa: CASRGLPQTGEQYF
d_call: TRBD2; v_call: TRBV5-1; j_call: TRBJ2-1; clone_size: -; cdr3_nt: TGCGCCAGCAGTTCAAGCGGGAGGAGCGACAATGAGCAGTTCTTC; cdr3_aa: CASSSSGRSDNEQFF